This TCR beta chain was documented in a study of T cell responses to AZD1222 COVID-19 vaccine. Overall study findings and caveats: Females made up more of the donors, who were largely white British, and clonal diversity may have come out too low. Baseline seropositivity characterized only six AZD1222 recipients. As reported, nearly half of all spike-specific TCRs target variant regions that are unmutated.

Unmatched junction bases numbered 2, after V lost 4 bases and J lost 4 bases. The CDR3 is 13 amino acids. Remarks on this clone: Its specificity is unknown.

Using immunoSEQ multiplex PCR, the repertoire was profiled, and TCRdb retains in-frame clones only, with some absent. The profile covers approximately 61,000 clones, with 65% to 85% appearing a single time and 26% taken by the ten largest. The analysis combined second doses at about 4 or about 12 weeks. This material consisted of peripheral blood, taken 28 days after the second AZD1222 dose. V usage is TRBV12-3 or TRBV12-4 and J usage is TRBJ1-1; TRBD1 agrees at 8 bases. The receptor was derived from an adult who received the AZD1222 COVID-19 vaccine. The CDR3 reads CASSYTGGTEAFF. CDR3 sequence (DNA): TGTGCCAGCAGTTATACAGGGGGCACTGAAGCTTTCTTT.